This T cell receptor beta chain was recovered during a study of sequential checkpoint blockade in melanoma. Study details: Randomization was 1:1 between first-line nivolumab→ipilimumab and ipilimumab→nivolumab. After both sequences, patients received maintenance nivolumab.

Looked up from germline, CDR1 is SGHTA and CDR2 is FQGTGA. The CDR3 spans 18 residues. Germline trimming cut 5 bases from V and 0 bases from J; bases unmatched to any gene: 13. The data were produced by immunoSEQ multiplex PCR, yet TCRdb's version contains in-frame clones alone and is incomplete. This sample has 10,000 to 15,000 clones, with about 77% found just once. Noted treatment: randomized to nivolumab then ipilimumab (arm A) or the reverse (arm B). Patients had received no earlier DNA-damaging chemotherapy. The receptor comes from a human donor with melanoma. This material consisted of CD8+ T cells sorted from blood (inferred from file names), taken from a patient given nivolumab and ipilimumab in sequence. The chain has TRBV7-3 and TRBJ2-1; the match to TRBD2 covers 7 bases. DNA of the CDR3: TGTGCCAGCAGCCCGGGAGGAGGCGGTGCCAGCTCCTACAATGAGCAGTTCTTC. Encoded protein: CASSPGGGGASSYNEQFF.